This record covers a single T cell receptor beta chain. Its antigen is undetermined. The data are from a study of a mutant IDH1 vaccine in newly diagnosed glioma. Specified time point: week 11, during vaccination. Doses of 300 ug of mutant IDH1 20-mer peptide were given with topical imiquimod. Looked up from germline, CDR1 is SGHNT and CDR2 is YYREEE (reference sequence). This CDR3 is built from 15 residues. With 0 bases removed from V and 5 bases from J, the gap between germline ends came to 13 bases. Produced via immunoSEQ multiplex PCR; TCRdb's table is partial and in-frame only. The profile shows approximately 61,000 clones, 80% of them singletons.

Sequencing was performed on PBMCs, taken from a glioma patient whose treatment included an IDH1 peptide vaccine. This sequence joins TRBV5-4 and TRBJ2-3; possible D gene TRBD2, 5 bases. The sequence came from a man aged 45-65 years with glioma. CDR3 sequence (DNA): TGTGCCAGCAGCTTGGCCGAGACTAACAAAGATACGCAGTATTTT. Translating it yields CASSLAETNKDTQYF.